This T cell receptor (beta chain) was found in a study of blood T cell repertoires in COVID-19. Across the whole study: The United States, Italy and Spain were the sources of the acute and convalescent COVID-19 samples. The analysed material was cDNA or gDNA that came from T cells, B-cell-depleted T cells, or PBMCs.

Libraries were prepared by immunoSEQ multiplex PCR; TCRdb keeps only in-frame clonotypes and omits some of them. The sample records about 340,000 clones, 80% to 90% being singletons. Seattle patients were enrolled while actively infected and followed longitudinally. The receptor was derived from a woman aged 55-70 years with COVID-19, enrolled during active disease. The sequencing input was peripheral blood.

The CDR3 loop is CASSPGTSEYTYEQYF. DNA for the CDR3: TGTGCCAGCAGCCCGGGGACTAGCGAGTATACCTACGAGCAGTACTTC. J is TRBJ2-7 and V is TRBV9; 10 bases match TRBD2. The CDR3 sequence is 16 residues long. Looked up from germline, CDR1 is SGDLS and CDR2 is YYNGEE. After removal of 4 bases from V and 2 bases from J, the junction contained 9 bases not matched to a gene. Complete variable domain (other parts from reference TRBV9 and TRBJ2-7): DSGVTQTPKHLITATGQRVTLRCSPRSGDLSVYWYQQSLDQGLQFLIQYYNGEERAKGNILERFSAQQFPDLHSELNLSSLELGDSALYFCASSPGTSEYTYEQYFGPGTRLTVT.